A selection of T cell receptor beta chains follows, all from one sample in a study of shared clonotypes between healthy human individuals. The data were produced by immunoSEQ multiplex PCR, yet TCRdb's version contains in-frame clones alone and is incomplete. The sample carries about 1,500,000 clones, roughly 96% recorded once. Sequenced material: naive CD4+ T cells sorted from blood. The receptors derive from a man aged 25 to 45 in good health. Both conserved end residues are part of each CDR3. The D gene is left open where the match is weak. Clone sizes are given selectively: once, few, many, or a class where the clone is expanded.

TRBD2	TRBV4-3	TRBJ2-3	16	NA	CASSQFGAGVTDTQYF	TGCGCCAGCAGCCAATTTGGGGCGGGAGTAACAGATACGCAGTATTTT
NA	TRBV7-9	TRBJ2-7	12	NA	CASSFHGYEQYF	TGTGCCAGCAGCTTTCATGGATACGAGCAGTACTTC
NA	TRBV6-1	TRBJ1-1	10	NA	CASRDTEAFF	TGTGCCAGCAGGGACACTGAAGCTTTCTTT
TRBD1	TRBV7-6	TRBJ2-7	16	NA	CASSLVSGQGIGEQYF	TGTGCCAGCAGCTTAGTGTCCGGACAGGGGATAGGTGAGCAGTACTTC
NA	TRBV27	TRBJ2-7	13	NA	CASSFQGAYEQYF	TGTGCCAGCAGTTTTCAGGGAGCCTACGAGCAGTACTTC
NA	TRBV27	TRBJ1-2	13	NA	CASSLIQGGGYTF	TGTGCCAGCAGTTTAATTCAGGGAGGCGGCTACACCTTC
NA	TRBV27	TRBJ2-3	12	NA	CASRSSTDTQYF	TGTGCCAGCAGGTCTAGCACAGATACGCAGTATTTT
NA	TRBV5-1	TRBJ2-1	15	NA	CASSLEGLSYNEQFF	TGCGCCAGCAGCTTGGAGGGTCTCTCCTACAATGAGCAGTTCTTC
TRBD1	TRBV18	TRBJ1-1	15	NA	CASSQTGQGIPEAFF	TGTGCCAGCTCACAAACAGGACAGGGGATCCCTGAAGCTTTCTTT
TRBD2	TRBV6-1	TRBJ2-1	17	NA	CASSEHTSGRIYNEQFF	TGTGCCAGCAGTGAACATACTAGCGGGAGAATTTACAATGAGCAGTTCTTC
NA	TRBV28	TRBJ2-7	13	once	CASIPSGAYEQYF	TGTGCCAGCATCCCCTCGGGGGCCTACGAGCAGTACTTC
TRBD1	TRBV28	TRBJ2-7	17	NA	CASSPLGPGQGAYEQYF	TGTGCCAGCAGCCCGTTAGGACCGGGACAGGGCGCCTACGAGCAGTACTTC
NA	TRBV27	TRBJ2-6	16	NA	CASSSNRVLGANVLTF	TGTGCCAGCAGTAGTAACAGGGTTTTGGGGGCCAACGTCCTGACTTTC